A single sample is the source of the 18 T cell receptor beta chains below, sequenced in a study of cytomegalovirus exposure and HLA in healthy donors (dated by TCRdb to about 2017). Receptors were amplified or captured by the immunoSEQ multiplex PCR assay. A mixture of 60 forward primers for TCR Vbeta segments and 13 reverse primers for TCR Jbeta segments was used in the multiplex PCR. TCRdb mirrors the immuneACCESS table, restricted to in-frame sequences. Some clones are absent from its copies; in checked studies, under half trace to an unresolved V gene, and the reason for the others is unknown. The table of this sample itemizes over 100,000 clones. Approximately 1.6% of the sample is held by the ten biggest clonotypes. The sample was PBMCs. Receptors were obtained from a man aged 18 to 29 in good health and CMV-seronegative.

The rearrangement uses TRBV7-6 and TRBJ2-1; D is ambiguous. CDR1 is SGHVS and CDR2 is FNYEAQ in the germline V gene. V dropped 1 base and J dropped 7 bases, with 14 bases sitting between them. The CDR3 is made up of 15 amino acids. As DNA, the CDR3 is TGTGCCAGCAGCTTAGAGGTCTACAGATGGAATGAGCAGTTCTTC. Translated, it gives CASSLEVYRWNEQFF.

CDR3 sequence: CASSQTAFPSYEQYF. The CDR3 DNA is TGTGCCAGCAGCCAGACAGCATTTCCCTCCTACGAGCAGTACTTC. The chain joins TRBV14 to TRBJ2-7, with D possibly TRBD1 on 5 matching bases. Trimming took off 3 bases at V and 0 bases at J, with 12 bases between the two ends. The CDR3 runs to 15 residues. Germline V lookup: CDR1 SGHDN, CDR2 FVKESK.

The CDR3: CASSESRQPQHF. CDR3 bases: TGCGCCAGCAGTGAGTCTCGGCAGCCCCAGCATTTT. The rearrangement joins TRBV10-2 to TRBJ1-5; D unclear. In germline, CDR1 is WSHSY, CDR2 SAAADI. The germline V and J ends were trimmed by 0 bases and 7 bases, with 4 bases remaining between them. The CDR3 runs 12 residues.

This sequence joins TRBV28 and TRBJ2-3; 13 bases agree with TRBD2. Germline CDR1 is MDHEN and CDR2 is SYDVKM. V trimming: 4 bases; J trimming: 4 bases; junction bases outside the gene matches: 5. This CDR3 is built from 16 residues. CDR3 DNA: TGTGCCAGCAGTTCTGGGACTAGCGGGAACCCAGATACGCAGTATTTT. It is translated as CASSSGTSGNPDTQYF.

The V and J genes are TRBV7-9 and TRBJ1-1, with unresolved D. The ends were cut back, 5 bases at V and 4 bases at J, with 5 bases in the middle. The CDR3 has 11 residues. Germline-derived CDR1 and CDR2 are SEHNR and FQNEAQ (reference sequence). Here the CDR3 DNA reads TGTGCCAGCAGCGCAGGCACTGAAGCTTTCTTT. This translates into CASSAGTEAFF.

The V and J genes are TRBV7-2 and TRBJ1-1; tentatively, D is TRBD1 (5 bases). Germline CDR1 reads SGHTA; CDR2 reads FQGNSA. This CDR3 spans 13 amino acids. The ends were cut back, 1 base at V and 3 bases at J, with 6 bases in the middle. The CDR3 DNA sequence: TGTGCCAGCAGCTTAGAGGGGCACACTGAAGCTTTCTTT. Its translation: CASSLEGHTEAFF.

The chain links TRBV7-9 to TRBJ2-7; weak D call: TRBD2 (5 bases). V lost 0 bases and J lost 0, with 6 bases in between. CDR3 length equals 14 residues. Germline CDR1 and CDR2: SEHNR and FQNEAQ (reference sequence). Here the CDR3 reads CASSLAGSSYEQYF. CDR3 DNA: TGTGCCAGCAGCTTAGCGGGGAGCTCCTACGAGCAGTACTTC.

The chain recombines TRBV5-6 with TRBJ2-6, with TRBD2 matching 15 bases. With V trimmed by 4 bases and J by 4 bases, 9 bases remained unmatched. Germline-derived CDR1 and CDR2 are SGHDT and YYEEEE. This CDR3 is 19 amino acids long. The CDR3 DNA is TGTGCCAGCAGCCCCCCGGGACTAGCGGGGGGTGGGGGGGCCAACGTCCTGACTTTC. Its protein is CASSPPGLAGGGGANVLTF.

The chain recombines TRBV5-6 with TRBJ1-6; 7 nucleotides line up with TRBD1. V lost 0 bases to trimming and J lost 7 bases; unmatched junction nucleotides: 4. The germline gives CDR1 SGHDT, CDR2 YYEEEE. The CDR3 totals 15 residues. The CDR3 sequence: CASSLGGQNNSPLHF. CDR3 DNA: TGTGCCAGCAGCTTGGGGGGACAGAACAATTCACCCCTCCACTTT.

In DNA, the CDR3 is TGTGCCTGGAGTCCACAAGAGACCCAGTACTTC. It translates to CAWSPQETQYF. The chain joins TRBV30 to TRBJ2-5; D not resolved. The CDR3 runs 11 residues. Germline lookup yields CDR1 GTSNPN and CDR2 SVGIG (reference sequence). V gave up 2 bases and J gave up 2 bases, with 3 bases separating them.

V is TRBV28 and J is TRBJ1-5; TRBD1 might be the D (6 bases). CDR3 length: 16 residues. V was pared by 2 bases and J by 5 bases, with 16 bases between. Germline V gene sequence: CDR1 MDHEN, CDR2 SYDVKM. CDR3 in DNA: TGTGCCAGCAGTTTAATAGCAGGACAGCCACATCAGCCCCAGCATTTT. This encodes CASSLIAGQPHQPQHF.

The CDR3 DNA sequence: TGTGCCAGCAGTCCCTATATAGCGGGGGAATCCTACGAGCAGTACTTC. Its translation is CASSPYIAGESYEQYF. V and J are TRBV28 and TRBJ2-7, with 9 bases matching TRBD2. In germline, CDR1 is MDHEN, CDR2 SYDVKM. After removal of 5 bases from V and 1 base from J, the junction contained 9 bases not matched to a gene. This CDR3 is built from 16 residues.

The chain uses TRBV6-5 and TRBJ2-7, with 7 bases identical to TRBD1. CDR3 size: 13 residues. CDR1 MNHEY and CDR2 SVGAGI come from the germline V gene. The J segment lost 4 bases and the V segment lost 10 bases, leaving 10 bases of the junction unmatched. This chain's CDR3 is CATSRQGSYEQYF. Written as DNA, the CDR3 is TGTGCCACCTCGAGACAGGGTAGTTACGAGCAGTACTTC.

J is TRBJ2-5 and V is TRBV5-4; 8 bases are shared with TRBD2. This CDR3 is built from 14 residues. Germline CDR1 is SGHNT and CDR2 is YYREEE (reference sequence). Germline trimming cut 6 bases from V and 0 bases from J; bases unmatched to any gene: 4. CDR3 sequence: CASKPGGYQETQYF. CDR3 in DNA: TGTGCCAGCAAACCGGGGGGGTACCAAGAGACCCAGTACTTC.

The chain links TRBV28 to TRBJ2-1, with a possible D match to TRBD2 (5 bases). V lost 6 bases, J lost 5 bases, and 29 bases lay in between. The CDR3 is 19 amino acids. Germline CDR1 and CDR2: MDHEN and SYDVKM. Here the CDR3 reads CASRGLAALATSLDNEQFF. The CDR3 DNA sequence: TGTGCCAGCAGGGGCCTGGCGGCCCTAGCTACATCGCTGGACAATGAGCAGTTCTTC.

On this clone: Other nucleotide sequences from this sample produce the same CDR3. This chain's CDR3 is CASSVAPTGELFF. The CDR3 nucleotides read TGTGCCAGCAGCGTAGCCCCAACCGGGGAGCTGTTTTTT. The chain employs TRBV9 and TRBJ2-2; D is ambiguous. Trimming removed 0 bases at V and 5 bases at J, with 5 bases between. In germline, CDR1 is SGDLS, CDR2 YYNGEE. This CDR3 comprises 13 residues.

The genes are TRBV12-5 and TRBJ2-3, with D perhaps TRBD1 (6 bases). Germline lookup yields CDR1 LGHNT and CDR2 FRNRAP. The CDR3 loop spans 16 amino acids. Trimming took off 1 base at V and 5 bases at J, with 16 bases between the two ends. DNA of the CDR3: TGTGCTAGTGGTTTGGGAACGACAGGAAAGGGAGATACGCAGTATTTT. Translation gives CASGLGTTGKGDTQYF.

The J gene is TRBJ2-7, the V gene TRBV11-2; 12 positions match TRBD1. The CDR3 is 14 residues long. Germline trimming cut 5 bases from V and 6 bases from J; bases unmatched to any gene: 5. CDR1 and CDR2 from the germline V gene are SGHAT and FQNNGV. Here the CDR3 reads CASSLGTGGVEQYF. In DNA form, the CDR3 reads TGTGCCAGCAGCCTAGGGACAGGGGGCGTCGAGCAGTACTTC.